This note documents a single TCR beta chain sequence. In this sample, this clonotype turned up a few times. What this receptor recognizes is not known. There are no base qualities to consult, and no much larger clone falls within one base. The data derive from a study of T-cell memory formation after mild COVID-19 (dated by TCRdb to 2020 to 2023). Concerning the study at large: TCR sequence clusters from the two donors were largely donor specific. T-cell clones expanding and contracting after mild COVID-19 in a couple of donors were tracked by longitudinal TCRalpha and TCRbeta repertoire sequencing. The cohort comprised two young, previously healthy adult volunteers, one female and one male.

The run used an Illumina NovaSeq 6000. TCRalpha and TCRbeta cDNA libraries were built by 5'RACE with constant-segment primers, adding sample barcodes and unique molecular identifiers. RNA was extracted from every sample with Trizol reagent. Amplification of the libraries took two PCR steps, and the second step added a second sample barcode plus Illumina TruSeq adapters. Sequencing of libraries was performed on an Illumina NovaSeq with 2 x 150 bp paired-end reads. The study's processing was this. The reads were demultiplexed and collapsed into UMI-guided consensus sequences using migec v1.2.7. Using mixcr v2.1.11, UMI consensuses were aligned to TRA and TRB V and J templates and then assembled into clonotypes. A clonotype was counted as expanded or contracted only if both edgeR and NoisET called the change significant, with noise models trained on biological replicates. For edgeR calls, a false discovery rate-adjusted p below 0.01 and a log2 fold-change threshold of 1 were applied. As an exploratory analysis of dynamics, max-normalized trajectories of the 1000 most abundant clonotypes were examined with PCA combined with hierarchical clustering. The CD4 or CD8 phenotype of responding clones was assigned using the separately sequenced CD4+ and CD8+ repertoires. The public reads were quality trimmed at Q25 with fastp and then assembled into clones with MiXCR by TCRdb, keeping productive beta chains. Rows with a matching CDR3 protein are joined into one entry that keeps the most common DNA and genes. TCRdb assigned the V and J calls; the authors' analysis was not used. The sample contains about 160,000 distinct CDR3 sequences, around 30% of them found a single time. Of the sample, around 11% is held by the ten largest clones.

PBMCs were isolated by Ficoll-Paque density gradient centrifugation. Paper-wide results and their limitations: From day 15 to 85, contracting clones showed balanced CD4/CD8 phenotypes, whereas a second wave of clones that expanded from day 15 to 37 leaned towards CD4+. The detection of some responding clones in pre-infection memory suggests that pre-existing cross-reactive memory T cells joined the SARS-CoV-2 response. Only a couple of mild cases were covered by the study, and larger cohorts that include severe cases with pre-infection samples were considered necessary. Contracting CD4+ clones appeared mostly in the CM and EM memory subsets, whereas CD8+ clones were enriched in EMRA. SARS-CoV-2 specificity of the second-wave clones peaking on day 37 was not confirmed.

This TCR was sampled from an adult woman who had mild COVID-19 (a few samples of this study predate the infection). The sample titles of this study are shuffled in the database, so cell type and time point are left out; the donor was told from shared clones. The material sequenced was PBMCs or a T cell subset sorted from them (not recorded which).

The nucleotide sequence is given as TGTGCCAGCAGCCGCGACCCCGCTGGGTTAGAGACCCAGTACTTC. Its coded protein is CASSRDPAGLETQYF. In this chain, TRBV12-3 or TRBV12-4 is recombined with TRBJ2-5, with no reliable assignment of the D segment. The CDR3 runs 15 residues from the cysteine to the phenylalanine. Left in the record is the CDR3 DNA by itself, 45 bases read in frame from the first base. V is cut by 6 bases and J by 4 bases, and the space between the germline ends is 18 bases.